The rows below give T cell receptor beta chains drawn from one sample of a study of STAT3 mutations in large granular lymphocyte leukemia. Data came from immunoSEQ multiplex PCR; TCRdb stores just in-frame clones and leaves some out. The sample carries some 9,800 clones, about 85% recorded once. The material sequenced was peripheral blood mononuclear cells. These receptors all stem from a man aged 55 to 70 with T-cell large granular lymphocyte leukemia. Some clones in this sample may be carry-over from other donors' samples. CDR3s include the opening cysteine and the closing phenylalanine or tryptophan. Each record gives: V gene, D gene, J gene, CDR3 DNA, CDR3 protein. A D gene is named only where the DNA matches it firmly.

>TRBV7-9|-|TRBJ1-2
TGTGCCAGCAGCTCCACAGGGAAGCCAGGCTACACCTTC
CASSSTGKPGYTF
>TRBV30|-|TRBJ1-5
TGTGCCTGGAGTCCACATCGGAATCAGCCCCAGCATTTT
CAWSPHRNQPQHF
>TRBV18|-|TRBJ1-3
TGTGCCAGCTCACCAGGAGGGGAGCGGACCATATATTTT
CASSPGGERTIYF
>TRBV6-1|-|TRBJ2-7
TGCCGGGCGGGGGCACACGAGCAGTACTTC
CRAGAHEQYF
>TRBV12-5|TRBD1|TRBJ2-7
TGTGCTAGTGGTCCCCGCCCGACAGGGTCCTACGAGCAGTACTTC
CASGPRPTGSYEQYF
>TRBV6-5|-|TRBJ1-1
TGTGCCAGCATCCCCGGGGGGAGAATCGCTGAAGCTTTCTTT
CASIPGGRIAEAFF
>TRBV4-3|TRBD2|TRBJ2-7
TGCGCCAGCAGCCCAGGACTAGCGGGAGTCGACGAGCAGTACTTC
CASSPGLAGVDEQYF
>TRBV6-6|-|TRBJ2-6
TGTGCCAGCAGTTACAGTCTAGGGGCCAACGTCCTGACTTTC
CASSYSLGANVLTF
>TRBV29-1|TRBD2|TRBJ2-1
TGCAGCGTTGAGGGTGTGGCGGGAGGGCCCGGGACCTACAATGAGCAGTTCTTC
CSVEGVAGGPGTYNEQFF
>TRBV10-3|TRBD2|TRBJ2-7
TGTGCCATCAGGGAAAGCGGGAGTGGGACCTACGAGCAGTACTTC
CAIRESGSGTYEQYF